A single TCR beta chain is shown here with its context. What it binds is unknown. This sample is part of a study of T cell responses to AZD1222 COVID-19 vaccine. Study-wide findings and caveats: Among spike-specific TCRs, nearly half reportedly target unmutated variant regions.

Method: immunoSEQ multiplex PCR; TCRdb's copy keeps in-frame clones and lacks some. The repertoire consists of around 150,000 clones, with around nine tenths occurring once and the leading ten covering about 3.3%. Sequenced here: peripheral blood, sampled 28 days after the second AZD1222 dose. This sequence originates from an adult who received the AZD1222 COVID-19 vaccine.

CDR3 region: CASTSDRGNNSPLHF. The CDR3 coding sequence is TGTGCCAGTACCTCTGATCGGGGGAATAATTCACCCCTCCACTTT. The chain uses TRBV19 and TRBJ1-6; maybe TRBD1 (5 bases). The CDR3 has 15 residues. V shed 7 bases and J shed 5 bases, with 15 bases lying between them. CDR1 and CDR2 from the germline V gene are LNHDA and SQIVND (reference sequence).